The 26 T cell receptor beta chains presented below share a single source sample, sequenced in a study of blood T cell repertoires in COVID-19. TCRdb's copy holds only in-frame clones and misses some; the assay was immunoSEQ multiplex PCR. This sample has around 130,000 clones, with about 86% found just once. The sequenced material came from peripheral blood. The receptor source for this set is a woman aged 45-65 years with acute or convalescent COVID-19.

The V gene is TRBV30, the J gene TRBJ2-3, with TRBD2 matching 7 bases. Germline CDR1 and CDR2: GTSNPN and SVGIG (reference sequence). The CDR3 is 14 residues long. V shed 4 bases and J 1 base; nucleotides not matched to a gene: 5. CDR3 bases: TGTGCCTGGACTAGCGGCTCAGGCACAGATACGCAGTATTTT. Translating gives CAWTSGSGTDTQYF. Full variable domain (remainder filled in from reference TRBV30 and TRBJ2-3): SQTIHQWPATLVQPVGSPLSLECTVEGTSNPNLYWYRQAAGRGLQLLFYSVGIGQISSEVPQNLSASRPQDRQFILSSKKLLLSDSGFYLCAWTSGSGTDTQYFGPGTRLTVL.

This clone occurred once. The chain carries TRBV7-9 and TRBJ1-5, with 7 bases fitting TRBD1. Germline V lookup: CDR1 SEHNR, CDR2 FQNEAQ (reference sequence). V gave up 2 bases and J gave up 1 base; unmatched junction bases: 5. CDR3 length: 16 residues. The CDR3 coding sequence is TGTGCCAGCAGCTTAAGTAGACAGGGCAGCAATCAGCCCCAGCATTTT. As protein: CASSLSRQGSNQPQHF. The full variable domain, its missing parts supplied by reference TRBV7-9 and TRBJ1-5, is DTGVSQNPRHKITKRGQNVTFRCDPISEHNRLYWYRQTLGQGPEFLTYFQNEAQLEKSRLLSDRFSAERPKGSFSTLEIQRTEQGDSAMYLCASSLSRQGSNQPQHFGDGTRLSIL.

This clone showed up just a few times. V gene TRBV19 combines with J gene TRBJ1-6; D is perhaps TRBD1 (6 bases). V shed 7 bases and J shed 7 bases, with 14 bases lying between them. This CDR3 region has 14 residues. Germline V lookup: CDR1 LNHDA, CDR2 SQIVND (reference sequence). CDR3 in DNA: TGTGCCAGTACCACAGGGATGGGCAATTCACCCCTCCACTTT. It translates to CASTTGMGNSPLHF.

V gene TRBV9 combines with J gene TRBJ2-5; tentative D call: TRBD2 (7 bases). The CDR3 runs 14 residues. In germline, CDR1 is SGDLS, CDR2 YYNGEE. V lost 4 bases and J lost 7, with 17 bases in between. DNA for the CDR3: TGTGCCAGCAGCCCGAGGGGGGGAACGGTGACCCAGTACTTC. Protein: CASSPRGGTVTQYF.

CDR3 loop: CASSRRAGNTIYF. CDR3 DNA: TGTGCCAGCAGCAGGCGGGCTGGAAACACCATATATTTT. J is TRBJ1-3 and V is TRBV11-3; D not certain. Germline V lookup: CDR1 SGHNT, CDR2 YENEEA. V gave up 5 bases and J gave up 2 bases, with 7 bases separating them. The CDR3 spans 13 residues.

The chain links TRBV27 to TRBJ2-7; 7 positions agree with TRBD1. From germline, CDR1 is MNHEY and CDR2 SMNVEV (reference sequence). This CDR3 is built from 14 residues. Losses at the gene ends were 3 bases for V and 5 bases for J; bases not matched to a gene: 7. The CDR3 loop reads CASSFLDRVDEQYF. In DNA, the CDR3 is TGTGCCAGCAGTTTCCTCGACAGGGTGGACGAGCAGTACTTC.

This chain joins TRBV6-5 and TRBJ2-1; a weak D match, TRBD1 (6 bases). Germline-derived CDR1 and CDR2 are MNHEY and SVGAGI. V lost 8 bases and J 8 bases, leaving 13 bases between the germline ends. This CDR3 comprises 12 residues. The CDR3 loop is CASARGPDEQFF. The CDR3 bases are TGTGCCAGCGCCAGGGGTCCGGATGAGCAGTTCTTC.

The chain couples TRBV3-1 (or the pseudogene TRBV3-2) to TRBJ1-2; TRBD1 matches 7 bases. The CDR3 sequence is 17 residues long. J lost 4 bases, V lost 0 bases, and 11 bases had no gene match. The germline CDR1 and CDR2 sequences are LGHDT and YNNKEL (reference sequence). CDR3 loop: CASSQDRVGGTSYGYTF. Written as DNA, the CDR3 is TGTGCCAGCAGCCAAGATCGGGTAGGGGGCACCTCCTATGGCTACACCTTC.

The rearrangement joins TRBV19 to TRBJ1-1; TRBD1 agrees at 9 bases. Germline-derived CDR1 and CDR2 are LNHDA and SQIVND (reference sequence). The length of the CDR3 is 14 residues. J gave up 8 bases and V 3 bases, and 7 bases lay outside the gene matches. CDR3 sequence: CASSIRGQGMEAFF. The CDR3 DNA reads as TGTGCCAGTAGTATCCGGGGACAGGGAATGGAAGCTTTCTTT.

The rearrangement uses TRBV30 and TRBJ1-5; D is undetermined. The CDR3 runs 13 residues. The V end was cut by 0 bases, the J end by 10 bases, with 13 bases between. Per germline, CDR1 GTSNPN and CDR2 SVGIG (reference sequence). CDR3 amino acids: CAWSVLSKLPQHF. The CDR3 DNA reads as TGTGCCTGGAGTGTACTATCTAAACTTCCCCAGCATTTT.

The genes are TRBV6-5 and TRBJ2-2; 11 bases are a match to TRBD2. With V trimmed by 4 bases and J by 6 bases, 7 bases remained unmatched. CDR1 is MNHEY and CDR2 is SVGAGI in the germline V gene. The CDR3 contains 16 residues. CDR3 coding DNA: TGTGCCAGCAGTTCACCGGGACTAGCGGCCCCCGGGGAGCTGTTTTTT. Its translation: CASSSPGLAAPGELFF.

V is TRBV29-1 and J is TRBJ1-5; 8 bases fit TRBD1. V shed 6 bases, J shed 11 bases, and the junction held 6 bases outside the gene matches. The germline gives CDR1 SQVTM, CDR2 ANQGSEA. The CDR3 totals 11 residues. The CDR3, as DNA: TGCAGCGTAGATACAGGGGGGACCCAGCATTTT. Amino acids: CSVDTGGTQHF. The whole variable domain, remainder taken from reference TRBV29-1 and TRBJ1-5, is SAVISQKPSRDICQRGTSLTIQCQVDSQVTMMFWYRQQPGQSLTLIATANQGSEATYESGFVIDKFPISRPNLTFSTLTVSNMSPEDSSIYLCSVDTGGTQHFGDGTRLSIL.

The chain recombines TRBV5-4 with TRBJ2-2; TRBD1 matches at 12 bases. Germline CDR1 is SGHNT and CDR2 is YYREEE (reference sequence). The junction had 6 bases not matched to a gene; V was cut back by 4 bases and J by 2 bases. The CDR3 spans 17 residues. The chain's CDR3 is CASSNKGQGANTGELFF. CDR3 DNA sequence: TGTGCCAGCAGCAACAAGGGACAGGGGGCTAACACCGGGGAGCTGTTTTTT.

This clone showed up just a few times. The chain links TRBV15 to TRBJ2-6; TRBD1 matches at 8 bases. The germline V gene has CDR1 LNHNV and CDR2 YYDKDF (reference sequence). With 3 bases clipped from V and 2 bases from J, the junction kept 3 bases outside the gene matches. This CDR3 is built from 16 residues. The CDR3 DNA is TGTGCCACCAGCAGGGTACAGGGGGCTGGGGCCAACGTCCTGACTTTC. Translating it yields CATSRVQGAGANVLTF. Looking up the rest from reference TRBV15 and TRBJ2-6 gives the full variable domain: DAMVIQNPRYQVTQFGKPVTLSCSQTLNHNVMYWYQQKSSQAPKLLFHYYDKDFNNEADTPDNFQSRRPNTSFCFLDIRSPGLGDTAMYLCATSRVQGAGANVLTFGAGSRLTVL.

J is TRBJ2-7 and V is TRBV10-2, with 7 bases aligning to TRBD2. This CDR3 region has 15 residues. The germline CDR1 and CDR2 sequences are WSHSY and SAAADI. With V trimmed by 0 bases and J by 0 bases, 2 bases remained unmatched. The CDR3 loop is CASSESQRGSYEQYF. The CDR3 region has the DNA TGCGCCAGCAGTGAGTCCCAGCGGGGCTCCTACGAGCAGTACTTC.

This chain joins TRBV5-8 and TRBJ2-3; D is unresolved. V was shortened by 1 base and J by 5 bases, with 8 bases between the two germline ends. The CDR3 spans 13 residues. Germline V gene sequence: CDR1 SGHTS, CDR2 YDEGEE. CDR3 sequence reads: CASSLTSLDTQYF. CDR3 nucleotide sequence: TGTGCCAGCAGCTTGACTTCCCTAGATACGCAGTATTTT. The full variable domain, in which reference TRBV5-8 and TRBJ2-3 provide the parts outside the CDR3, is EAGVTQSPTHLIKTRGQQATLRCSPISGHTSVYWYQQALGLGLQFLLWYDEGEERNRGNFPPRFSGRQFPNYSSELNVNALELEDSALYLCASSLTSLDTQYFGPGTRLTVL.

Notes on this clone: Relative to the germline gene, one junction end is altered; a read error may explain this. The chain couples TRBV2 to TRBJ1-2; 8 bases are shared with TRBD1. This CDR3 is built from 14 residues. CDR1 SNHLY and CDR2 FYNNEI come from the germline V gene. This CDR3 is CASSEDRGGYGYTF. The CDR3 nucleotides are TGTGCCAGCAGCGAAGACAGGGGTGGCTATGGCTACACCTTC.

CDR3 DNA: TGTGCCTGGACCGGGACAGGTTGGACTGAAGCTTTCTTT. Its protein is CAWTGTGWTEAFF. This chain uses TRBV30 with TRBJ1-1; 8 bases line up with TRBD1. V was clipped by 4 bases and J by 5 bases; unmatched bases: 6. The germline V gene has CDR1 GTSNPN and CDR2 SVGIG (reference sequence). The CDR3 loop spans 13 amino acids.

This CDR3 is CASSEGQGVGARYTF. CDR3 DNA sequence: TGTGCCAGCAGTGAGGGACAGGGGGTGGGGGCGAGATACACCTTC. This chain joins TRBV6-1 and TRBJ1-2; 11 bases match TRBD1. J was trimmed by 11 bases and V by 3 bases; bases with no gene match: 11. This CDR3 spans 15 amino acids. Germline V CDR1 and CDR2: MNHNS, SASEGT.

This CDR3 is CAWSVAQFHEQYF. The CDR3 coding sequence is TGTGCCTGGAGTGTGGCCCAGTTCCACGAGCAGTACTTC. The rearrangement links TRBV30 to TRBJ2-7; D unclear. CDR3 length equals 13 residues. The V and J ends lost 0 bases and 5 bases respectively, with 11 bases between them. Germline V gene sequence: CDR1 GTSNPN, CDR2 SVGIG (reference sequence).

V is TRBV5-1 and J is TRBJ2-3; D unclear. Germline V gene sequence: CDR1 SGHRS, CDR2 YFSETQ. V shed 6 bases and J shed 0 bases, with 14 bases lying between them. This CDR3 comprises 15 residues. The CDR3 loop is CASTVAWYSTDTQYF. The CDR3 DNA sequence: TGCGCCAGCACCGTGGCTTGGTACAGCACAGATACGCAGTATTTT.

V gene TRBV20-1 combines with J gene TRBJ1-1; no reliable D call. This CDR3 is 11 amino acids long. Germline values: CDR1 DFQATT, CDR2 SNEGSKA (reference sequence). Trimming removed 2 bases from V and 7 bases from J, with 8 bases in between. The CDR3 DNA follows: TGCAGTGCTAGATACGGGATTGAAGCTTTCTTT. Residues: CSARYGIEAFF.

J is TRBJ2-5 and V is TRBV7-8, with 13 bases that match TRBD2. V was pared by 5 bases and J by 2 bases, with 2 bases of the junction left unmatched. The CDR3 contains 15 residues. The V gene's germline CDR1 is SGHVS and CDR2 FQNEAQ. The CDR3 here is CASSRLAGGQETQYF. In DNA form, the CDR3 reads TGTGCCAGCAGCAGACTAGCGGGAGGACAAGAGACCCAGTACTTC.

The chain joins TRBV5-1 to TRBJ2-2; the D gene is possibly TRBD2 (6 bases). The germline V gene encodes CDR1 SGHRS and CDR2 YFSETQ. This CDR3 has 16 residues. The ends were cut back, 2 bases at V and 0 bases at J, with 11 bases in the middle. The CDR3 spells CASSLGRDANTGELFF. In DNA form, the CDR3 reads TGCGCCAGCAGCTTAGGGCGGGACGCGAACACCGGGGAGCTGTTTTTT.

The chain links TRBV28 to TRBJ2-7; 7 bases map to TRBD1. Germline CDR1 MDHEN, CDR2 SYDVKM. There are 14 residues in the CDR3. Unmatched junction bases numbered 2, after V lost 0 bases and J lost 3 bases. CDR3 loop: CASSLWDRNYEQYF. Here the CDR3 DNA reads TGTGCCAGCAGTTTATGGGACAGGAACTACGAGCAGTACTTC.

This chain uses TRBV18 with TRBJ1-2; TRBD1 is a possible D gene (6 bases). Germline CDR1 reads KGHSH; CDR2 reads LQKENI. V was pared by 4 bases and J by 5 bases, with 20 bases between. CDR3 length equals 16 residues. The CDR3 loop reads CASSLDHLQGEYGYTF. Here the CDR3 DNA reads TGTGCCAGCTCACTCGACCACTTACAGGGAGAGTATGGCTACACCTTC.